Listed here are 24 T cell receptor beta chains from one sample, sequenced in a study of shared clonotypes between healthy human individuals. Naivety among CD8 cells was defined by CD45RO negativity and positive CCR7 selection, thereby excluding terminally differentiated effector memory CD45RA+ cells. Clones were sequenced by immunoSEQ multiplex PCR, and TCRdb holds only the in-frame ones, with some missing. The sample holds roughly 2.1 million clones; about 92% are singletons and the top ten take roughly 1.7%. Sequenced input: naive CD8+ T cells from PBMCs. The receptors were gathered from a man aged 18-30 years in good health. Some clones in this sample may be carry-over from other donors' samples.

This chain joins TRBV28 and TRBJ2-7, with TRBD2 matching over 7 bases. Germline V gene sequence: CDR1 MDHEN, CDR2 SYDVKM. The CDR3 is 15 amino acids. With 6 bases clipped from V and 3 bases from J, the junction kept 11 bases outside the gene matches. CDR3 amino acids: CASRKDLGGIYEQYF. CDR3 sequence (DNA): TGTGCCAGCAGAAAAGACTTGGGGGGGATCTACGAGCAGTACTTC.

The rearrangement links TRBV15 to TRBJ1-1; 9 bases are shared with TRBD1. The V and J ends lost 3 bases and 4 bases, in that order; junction bases with no gene match: 0. The germline V gene has CDR1 LNHNV and CDR2 YYDKDF (reference sequence). The CDR3 loop spans 13 amino acids. CDR3 nucleotide sequence: TGTGCCACCAGCAGGGGACAGGGCACTGAAGCTTTCTTT. It encodes CATSRGQGTEAFF.

The gene calls are TRBV7-8 and TRBJ1-1; the match to TRBD1 covers 7 bases. The CDR3 has 15 residues. Per germline, CDR1 SGHVS and CDR2 FQNEAQ. Trimming took 6 bases from V and 0 from J; bases not matched to a gene: 7. CDR3 DNA: TGTGCCAGCAGGACGGGACAGTCCCTGAACACTGAAGCTTTCTTT. It encodes CASRTGQSLNTEAFF.

The chain is built from TRBV11-2 and TRBJ2-1; TRBD1 matches at 11 bases. Germline V gene data show CDR1 as SGHAT and CDR2 as FQNNGV. J lost 3 bases, V lost 0 bases, and 7 bases had no gene match. The CDR3 sequence is 18 residues long. CDR3 loop: CASSLEWVDRGLYNEQFF. CDR3 sequence (DNA): TGTGCCAGCAGCTTAGAGTGGGTGGACAGGGGGCTCTACAATGAGCAGTTCTTC. Based on the CDR3 plus reference TRBV11-2 and TRBJ2-1, the full variable domain is EAGVAQSPRYKIIEKRQSVAFWCNPISGHATLYWYQQILGQGPKLLIQFQNNGVVDDSQLPKDRFSAERLKGVDSTLKIQPAKLEDSAVYLCASSLEWVDRGLYNEQFFGPGTRLTVL.

This rearrangement joins TRBV6-1 to TRBJ1-2; D is perhaps TRBD1 (5 bases). Trimming left V 1 base short and J 5 bases short, with 14 bases between. The CDR3 contains 15 residues. From germline, CDR1 is MNHNS and CDR2 SASEGT. CDR3 loop: CASSEVGTEKYGYTF. CDR3 coding DNA: TGTGCCAGCAGTGAAGTGGGGACGGAGAAGTATGGCTACACCTTC.

The V call is TRBV5-6, the J call TRBJ2-5; no definite D call. Germline assignment: CDR1 SGHDT and CDR2 YYEEEE. This CDR3 is built from 11 residues. V shed 2 bases and J shed 5 bases, with 4 bases lying between them. The DNA of the CDR3 is TGTGCCAGCAGCTTTGTGGAGACCCAGTACTTC. It specifies CASSFVETQYF. The full variable domain, rest sourced from reference TRBV5-6 and TRBJ2-5, is DAGVTQSPTHLIKTRGQQVTLRCSPKSGHDTVSWYQQALGQGPQFIFQYYEEEERQRGNFPDRFSGHQFPNYSSELNVNALLLGDSALYLCASSFVETQYFGPGTRLLVL.

Note on this clone: At the DNA level, this CDR3 is encoded by other sequences in the same sample as well. This chain uses TRBV5-6 with TRBJ1-5; no clear D gene. Germline CDR1 SGHDT, CDR2 YYEEEE. Trimming removed 1 base from V and 4 bases from J, with 9 bases in between. There are 14 residues in the CDR3. The CDR3 reads CASSLRRGNQPQHF. The CDR3 DNA is TGTGCCAGCAGCTTGAGAAGAGGGAATCAGCCCCAGCATTTT.

The chain carries TRBV12-5 and TRBJ2-1; D is ambiguous. Germline lookup yields CDR1 LGHNT and CDR2 FRNRAP. This CDR3 has 16 residues. The V and J ends lost 4 bases and 4 bases respectively, with 17 bases between them. CDR3 protein: CASGSSLTYGYNEQFF. The CDR3 DNA follows: TGTGCTAGTGGTTCCTCCTTGACGTACGGGTACAATGAGCAGTTCTTC.

With regard to this clone: Other DNA variants within this sample encode the same CDR3. The CDR3: CASSLRQGYEQYF. The CDR3 coding sequence is TGCGCCAGCAGCTTAAGACAGGGCTACGAGCAGTACTTC. The chain employs TRBV5-1 and TRBJ2-7; the match to TRBD1 covers 7 bases. V lost 2 bases and J lost 3; bases outside the gene matches: 2. From germline, CDR1 is SGHRS and CDR2 YFSETQ. This CDR3 has 13 residues.

This clone has only one observation. V gene TRBV7-8 combines with J gene TRBJ2-1; maybe TRBD1 (6 bases). The CDR3 extends over 16 amino acids. Trimming shortened V by 5 bases and J by 0 bases, and 14 bases separated the two germline ends. Looked up from germline, CDR1 is SGHVS and CDR2 is FQNEAQ. Here the CDR3 DNA reads TGTGCCAGCAGCCCAACAGGGTACCCCTCCTACAATGAGCAGTTCTTC. Protein: CASSPTGYPSYNEQFF.

The chain joins TRBV4-1 to TRBJ2-7; D unresolved. This CDR3 is built from 14 residues. Trimming shortened V by 4 bases and J by 4 bases, and 14 bases separated the two germline ends. Germline assignment: CDR1 MGHRA and CDR2 YSYEKL. CDR3 nucleotides: TGCGCCAGCAGCCTAGACCCCGGCCCGTACGAGCAGTACTTC. Amino acids: CASSLDPGPYEQYF.

This sequence joins TRBV28 and TRBJ1-1, with a weak D call TRBD1 (5 bases). This CDR3 contains 14 residues. Trimming pared 6 bases from V and 4 bases from J, leaving 15 bases between. CDR1 and CDR2 from the germline V gene are MDHEN and SYDVKM. CDR3 DNA: TGTGCCAGCAGGCGCAGCCTTGGGGGCACTGAAGCTTTCTTT. The encoded protein is CASRRSLGGTEAFF. Full variable domain (rest looked up from reference TRBV28 and TRBJ1-1): DVKVTQSSRYLVKRTGEKVFLECVQDMDHENMFWYRQDPGLGLRLIYFSYDVKMKEKGDIPEGYSVSREKKERFSLILESASTNQTSMYLCASRRSLGGTEAFFGQGTRLTVV.

This clone was counted a single time. The gene calls are TRBV9 and TRBJ2-1; a possible D gene is TRBD1 (6 bases). The CDR3 has 15 residues. Germline loops: CDR1 SGDLS, CDR2 YYNGEE. V was shortened by 0 bases and J by 6 bases, with 13 bases between the two germline ends. CDR3 sequence: CASSVGAGVPNEQFF. CDR3 DNA sequence: TGTGCCAGCAGCGTAGGGGCAGGGGTCCCCAATGAGCAGTTCTTC.

This chain uses TRBV6-5 with TRBJ1-2, with D possibly being TRBD1 (6 bases). This CDR3 spans 16 amino acids. Germline lookup yields CDR1 MNHEY and CDR2 SVGAGI. V was cut by 0 bases and J by 5 bases, with 16 bases left in between. The CDR3 reads CASSYSMGGAVYGYTF. As DNA, the CDR3 is TGTGCCAGCAGTTACTCGATGGGGGGCGCAGTATATGGCTACACCTTC.

The J gene is TRBJ2-1, the V gene TRBV13, with TRBD2 matching 9 bases. Germline lookup yields CDR1 PRHDT and CDR2 FYEKMQ (reference sequence). J was trimmed by 3 bases and V by 3 bases; bases with no gene match: 6. CDR3 length: 16 residues. DNA for the CDR3: TGTGCCAGCAGCTTCGCTAGCGGGAAGGACTACAATGAGCAGTTCTTC. Translated, it gives CASSFASGKDYNEQFF.

V is TRBV6-5 and J is TRBJ1-4; 8 nucleotides match TRBD1. V trimming: 0 bases; J trimming: 8 bases; junction bases outside the gene matches: 5. CDR3 length: 15 amino acids. Germline loops: CDR1 MNHEY, CDR2 SVGAGI. The CDR3 spells CASSYSGQGAEKLFF. In DNA form, the CDR3 reads TGTGCCAGCAGTTACTCCGGGCAGGGGGCCGAAAAACTGTTTTTT.

The genes are TRBV10-2 and TRBJ2-7; possible D gene TRBD2, 5 bases. The CDR3 is 12 residues long. Trimming pared 6 bases from V and 1 base from J, leaving 7 bases between. From germline, CDR1 is WSHSY and CDR2 SAAADI. The CDR3 region is CASREESYEQYF. The CDR3 region has the DNA TGCGCCAGCAGGGAGGAGTCCTACGAGCAGTACTTC.

The CDR3 is CSVRQGGMGYEQYF. Here the CDR3 DNA reads TGCAGCGTGCGCCAGGGTGGGATGGGCTACGAGCAGTACTTC. The chain has TRBV29-1 and TRBJ2-7, with D possibly being TRBD1 (5 bases). The germline V and J ends were trimmed by 6 bases and 3 bases, with 18 bases remaining between them. This CDR3 is built from 14 residues. Germline CDR1 and CDR2: SQVTM and ANQGSEA.

The chain is built from TRBV19 and TRBJ2-7; 9 positions match TRBD1. The CDR3 spans 16 residues. Trimming took 5 bases from V and 4 from J; bases not matched to a gene: 12. Looked up from germline, CDR1 is LNHDA and CDR2 is SQIVND (reference sequence). Written as DNA, the CDR3 is TGTGCCAGTAGTCCACGACAGGGGGAGGGGATATACGAGCAGTACTTC. Translated: CASSPRQGEGIYEQYF.

The chain joins TRBV4-3 to TRBJ1-2; possibly TRBD1 for D (6 bases). Per the germline V gene, CDR1 is LGHNA and CDR2 is YSLEER. V shed 1 base and J shed 3 bases, with 12 bases lying between them. The CDR3 loop spans 15 amino acids. CDR3 in amino acids: CASSQGTALDYGYTF. For the CDR3, the DNA is TGCGCCAGCAGCCAAGGGACAGCCCTGGACTATGGCTACACCTTC.

The genes are TRBV19 and TRBJ2-7; TRBD2 aligns across 7 bases. Looked up from germline, CDR1 is LNHDA and CDR2 is SQIVND (reference sequence). The length of the CDR3 is 14 residues. Germline trimming cut 5 bases from V and 4 bases from J; bases unmatched to any gene: 8. CDR3 amino acids: CASSPDGGGYEQYF. CDR3 coding DNA: TGTGCCAGTAGTCCCGACGGGGGAGGGTACGAGCAGTACTTC.

V and J are TRBV19 and TRBJ2-2, with D possibly matching TRBD2 (5 bases). Germline-derived CDR1 and CDR2 are LNHDA and SQIVND (reference sequence). The CDR3 totals 15 residues. V lost 3 bases and J 0 bases, leaving 8 bases between the germline ends. The CDR3 nucleotides read TGTGCCAGTAGTATCACCGGGGCGAACACCGGGGAGCTGTTTTTT. This codes for CASSITGANTGELFF. Drawing the rest from reference TRBV19 and TRBJ2-2, the complete variable domain is DGGITQSPKYLFRKEGQNVTLSCEQNLNHDAMYWYRQDPGQGLRLIYYSQIVNDFQKGDIAEGYSVSREKKESFPLTVTSAQKNPTAFYLCASSITGANTGELFFGEGSRLTVL.

The genes are TRBV27 and TRBJ2-7; 8 positions match TRBD1. This CDR3 has 14 residues. The junction had 13 bases not matched to a gene; V was cut back by 10 bases and J by 5 bases. Germline V gene data show CDR1 as MNHEY and CDR2 as SMNVEV (reference sequence). Here the CDR3 reads CATKHDRGPNEQYF. The CDR3 DNA reads TGTGCCACCAAACACGACAGGGGTCCCAACGAGCAGTACTTC.

The chain combines TRBV27 with TRBJ2-1; 7 bases agree with TRBD2. Germline CDR1 reads MNHEY; CDR2 reads SMNVEV (reference sequence). The trim removed 3 bases at V and 8 bases at J, leaving 7 bases unmatched. The CDR3 covers 14 residues. The CDR3 loop is CASSFPGGSDEQFF. The CDR3 nucleotides read TGTGCCAGCAGTTTCCCTGGCGGGAGCGATGAGCAGTTCTTC.